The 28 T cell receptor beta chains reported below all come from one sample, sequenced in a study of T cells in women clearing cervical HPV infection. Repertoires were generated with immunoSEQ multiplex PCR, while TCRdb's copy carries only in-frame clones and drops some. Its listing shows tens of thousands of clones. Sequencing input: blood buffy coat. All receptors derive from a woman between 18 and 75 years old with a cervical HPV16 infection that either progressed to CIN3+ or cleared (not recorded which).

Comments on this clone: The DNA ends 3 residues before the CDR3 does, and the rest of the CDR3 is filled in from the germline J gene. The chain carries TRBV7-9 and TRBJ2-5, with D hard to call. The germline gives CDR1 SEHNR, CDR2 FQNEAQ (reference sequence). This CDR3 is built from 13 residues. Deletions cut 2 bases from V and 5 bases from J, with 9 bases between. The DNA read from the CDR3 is TGTGCCAGCAGCTTATCCGGTTTTGAGACC. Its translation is CASSLSGFET. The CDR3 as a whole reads CASSLSGFETQYF.

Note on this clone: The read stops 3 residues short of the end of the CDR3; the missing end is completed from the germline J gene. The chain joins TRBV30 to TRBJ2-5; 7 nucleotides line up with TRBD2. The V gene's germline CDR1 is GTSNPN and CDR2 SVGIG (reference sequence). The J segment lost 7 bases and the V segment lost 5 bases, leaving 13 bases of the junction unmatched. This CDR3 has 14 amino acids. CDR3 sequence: CAWVLDSVAGTQYF. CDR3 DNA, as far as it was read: TGTGCCTGGGTGCTAGACAGCGTAGCGGGGACC.

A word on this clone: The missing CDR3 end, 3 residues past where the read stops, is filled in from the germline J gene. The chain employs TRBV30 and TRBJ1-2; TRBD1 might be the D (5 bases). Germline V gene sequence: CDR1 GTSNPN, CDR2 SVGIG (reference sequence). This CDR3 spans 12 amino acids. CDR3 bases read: TGTGCCTGGAGCCCAGAGGGGAACATC. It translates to CAWSPEGNI. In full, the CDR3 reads CAWSPEGNIYTF.

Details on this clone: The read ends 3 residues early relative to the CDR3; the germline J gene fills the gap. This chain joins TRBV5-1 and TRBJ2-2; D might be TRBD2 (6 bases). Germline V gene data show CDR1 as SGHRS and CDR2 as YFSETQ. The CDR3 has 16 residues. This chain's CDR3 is CASSLSGSWTNEKLFF. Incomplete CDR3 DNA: TGCGCCAGCAGCTTGTCCGGGAGTTGGACTAATGAAAAG.

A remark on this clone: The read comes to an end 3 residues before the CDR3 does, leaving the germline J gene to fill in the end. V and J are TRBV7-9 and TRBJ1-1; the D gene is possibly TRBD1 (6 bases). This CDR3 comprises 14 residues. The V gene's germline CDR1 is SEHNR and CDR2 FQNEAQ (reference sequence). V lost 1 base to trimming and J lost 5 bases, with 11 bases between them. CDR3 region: CASSLEGGGTEAFF. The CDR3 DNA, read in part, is TGTGCCAGCAGCTTAGAAGGGGGAGGGACTGAA.

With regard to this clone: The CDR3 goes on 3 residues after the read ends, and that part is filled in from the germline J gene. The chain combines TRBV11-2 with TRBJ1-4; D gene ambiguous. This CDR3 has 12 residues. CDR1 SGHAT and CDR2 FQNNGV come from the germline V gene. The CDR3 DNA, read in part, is TGTGCCAGCAGCGTGCGGAATTCACCA. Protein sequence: CASSVRNSP. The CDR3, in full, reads CASSVRNSPLFF.

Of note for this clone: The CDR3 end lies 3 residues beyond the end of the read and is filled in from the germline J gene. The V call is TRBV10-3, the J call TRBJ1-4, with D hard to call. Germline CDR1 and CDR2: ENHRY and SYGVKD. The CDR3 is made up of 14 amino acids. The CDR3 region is CAISESTRSPPLFF. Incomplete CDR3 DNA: TGTGCCATCAGTGAGTCGACTCGGTCTCCACCA.

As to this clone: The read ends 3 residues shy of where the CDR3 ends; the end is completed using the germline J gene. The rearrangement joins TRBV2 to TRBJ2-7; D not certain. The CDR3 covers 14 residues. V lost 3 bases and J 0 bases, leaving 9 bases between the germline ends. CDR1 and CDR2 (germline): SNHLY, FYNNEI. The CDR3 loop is CASSESASSYEQYF. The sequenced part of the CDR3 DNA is TGTGCCAGCAGTGAGAGCGCGAGCTCCTACGAG.

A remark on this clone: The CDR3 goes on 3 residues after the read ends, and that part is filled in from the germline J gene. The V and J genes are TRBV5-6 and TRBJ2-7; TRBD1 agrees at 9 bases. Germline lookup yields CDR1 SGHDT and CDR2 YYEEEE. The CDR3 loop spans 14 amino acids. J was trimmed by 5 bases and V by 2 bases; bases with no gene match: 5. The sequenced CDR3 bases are TGTGCCAGCAGCTTCCGGGACAGGGTCCACGAG. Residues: CASSFRDRVHE. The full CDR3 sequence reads CASSFRDRVHEQYF. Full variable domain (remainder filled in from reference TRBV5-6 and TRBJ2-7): DAGVTQSPTHLIKTRGQQVTLRCSPKSGHDTVSWYQQALGQGPQFIFQYYEEEERQRGNFPDRFSGHQFPNYSSELNVNALLLGDSALYLCASSFRDRVHEQYFGPGTRLTVT.

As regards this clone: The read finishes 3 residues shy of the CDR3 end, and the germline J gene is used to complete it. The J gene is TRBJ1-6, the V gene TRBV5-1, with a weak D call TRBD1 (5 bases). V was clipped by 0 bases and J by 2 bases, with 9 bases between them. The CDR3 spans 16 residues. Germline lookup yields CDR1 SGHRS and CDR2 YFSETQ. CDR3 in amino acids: CASSLEGPTYNSPLHF. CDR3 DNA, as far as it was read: TGCGCCAGCAGCTTGGAGGGGCCAACCTATAATTCACCC.

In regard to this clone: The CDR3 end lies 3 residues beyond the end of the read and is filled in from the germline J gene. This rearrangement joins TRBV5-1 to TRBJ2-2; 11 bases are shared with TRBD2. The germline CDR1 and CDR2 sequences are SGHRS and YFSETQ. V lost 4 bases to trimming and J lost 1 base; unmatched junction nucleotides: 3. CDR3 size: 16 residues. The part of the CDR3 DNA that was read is TGCGCCAGCAGCCCGACTAGCGGGGTGAACACCGGGGAG. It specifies CASSPTSGVNTGE. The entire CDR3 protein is CASSPTSGVNTGELFF.

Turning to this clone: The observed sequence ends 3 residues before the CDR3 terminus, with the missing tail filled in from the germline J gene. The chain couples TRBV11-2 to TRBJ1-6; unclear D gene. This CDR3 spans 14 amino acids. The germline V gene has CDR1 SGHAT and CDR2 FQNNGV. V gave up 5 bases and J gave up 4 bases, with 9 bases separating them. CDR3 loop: CASSPGYYNSPLHF. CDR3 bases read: TGTGCCAGCAGCCCAGGTTATTATAATTCACCC.

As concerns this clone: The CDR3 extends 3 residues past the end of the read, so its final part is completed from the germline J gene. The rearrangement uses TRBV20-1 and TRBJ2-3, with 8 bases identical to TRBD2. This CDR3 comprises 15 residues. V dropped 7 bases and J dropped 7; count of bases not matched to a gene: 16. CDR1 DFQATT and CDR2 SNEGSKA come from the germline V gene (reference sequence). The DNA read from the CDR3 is TGCAGTGTAACCCCGGGTAGCGGGGAAGGATATACG. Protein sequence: CSVTPGSGEGYT. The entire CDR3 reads CSVTPGSGEGYTQYF.

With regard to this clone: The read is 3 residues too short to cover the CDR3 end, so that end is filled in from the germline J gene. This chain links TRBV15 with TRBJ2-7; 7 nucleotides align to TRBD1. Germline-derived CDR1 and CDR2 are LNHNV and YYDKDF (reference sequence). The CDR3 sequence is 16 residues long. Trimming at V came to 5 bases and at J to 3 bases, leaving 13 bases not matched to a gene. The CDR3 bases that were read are TGTGCCACCAGCTACTCTTATGAGACAGGGATCTACGAG. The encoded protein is CATSYSYETGIYE. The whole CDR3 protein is CATSYSYETGIYEQYF. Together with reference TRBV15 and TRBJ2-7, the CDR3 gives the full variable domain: DAMVIQNPRYQVTQFGKPVTLSCSQTLNHNVMYWYQQKSSQAPKLLFHYYDKDFNNEADTPDNFQSRRPNTSFCFLDIRSPGLGDTAMYLCATSYSYETGIYEQYFGPGTRLTVT.

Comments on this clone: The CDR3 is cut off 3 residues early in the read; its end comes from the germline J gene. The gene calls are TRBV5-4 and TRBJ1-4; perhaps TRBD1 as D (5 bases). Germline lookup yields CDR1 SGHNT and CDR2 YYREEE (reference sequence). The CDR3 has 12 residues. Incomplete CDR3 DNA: TGTGCCAGCAGCTCGCGGGGGTCACCA. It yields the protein CASSSRGSP. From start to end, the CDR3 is CASSSRGSPLFF.

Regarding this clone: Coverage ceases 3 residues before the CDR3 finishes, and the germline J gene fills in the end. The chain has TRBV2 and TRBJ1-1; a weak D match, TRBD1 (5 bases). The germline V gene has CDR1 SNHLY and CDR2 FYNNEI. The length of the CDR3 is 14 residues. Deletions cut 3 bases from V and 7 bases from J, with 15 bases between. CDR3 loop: CASSDWGLGNEAFF. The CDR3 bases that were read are TGTGCCAGCAGTGATTGGGGACTGGGGAATGAA.

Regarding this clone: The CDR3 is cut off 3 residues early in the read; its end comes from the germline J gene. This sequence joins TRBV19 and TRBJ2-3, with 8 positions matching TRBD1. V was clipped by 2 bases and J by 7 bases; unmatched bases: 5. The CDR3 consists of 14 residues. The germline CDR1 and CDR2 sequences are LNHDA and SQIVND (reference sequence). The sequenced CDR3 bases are TGTGCCAGTAGTATACCCGGACAGGGTAATACG. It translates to CASSIPGQGNT. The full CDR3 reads CASSIPGQGNTQYF.

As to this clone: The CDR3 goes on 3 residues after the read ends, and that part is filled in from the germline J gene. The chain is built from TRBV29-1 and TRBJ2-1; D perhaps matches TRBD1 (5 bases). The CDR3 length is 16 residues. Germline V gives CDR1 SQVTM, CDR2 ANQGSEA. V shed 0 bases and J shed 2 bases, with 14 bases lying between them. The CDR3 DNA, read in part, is TGCAGCGTTGAAGATCCCCAACAGGCGCCCTACAATGAG. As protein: CSVEDPQQAPYNE. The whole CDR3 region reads CSVEDPQQAPYNEQFF.

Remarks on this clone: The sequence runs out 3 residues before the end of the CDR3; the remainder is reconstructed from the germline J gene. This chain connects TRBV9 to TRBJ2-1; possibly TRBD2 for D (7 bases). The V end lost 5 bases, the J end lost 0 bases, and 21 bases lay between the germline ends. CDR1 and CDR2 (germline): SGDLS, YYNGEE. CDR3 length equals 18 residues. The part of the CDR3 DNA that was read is TGTGCCAGCAGTCTTAGGGGGGGAGGGTATCTCTCCTACAATGAG. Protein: CASSLRGGGYLSYNE. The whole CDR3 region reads CASSLRGGGYLSYNEQFF.

The chain's CDR3 is CASSPGQVYGYTF. The sequenced CDR3 bases are TGTGCCAGCTCACCAGGACAGGTCTATGGC. The V and J genes are TRBV18 and TRBJ1-2; 7 bases align to TRBD1. The read gets to within 3 residues of the CDR3 end, and the germline J gene fills in the rest. After removal of 2 bases from V and 4 bases from J, the junction contained 1 base not matched to a gene. The CDR3 runs to 13 residues. Looked up from germline, CDR1 is KGHSH and CDR2 is LQKENI.

The CDR3 reads CASSLSRGPYEQYF. The covered CDR3 bases are TGTGCCAGCAGCTTATCGCGGGGGCCCTACGAG. The chain uses TRBV7-9 and TRBJ2-7, with a weak D call TRBD2 (7 bases). Read data end 3 residues before the CDR3 end; the end is taken from the germline J gene. The V end was cut by 2 bases, the J end by 2 bases, with 10 bases between. The CDR3 is 14 residues long. Germline V gene data show CDR1 as SEHNR and CDR2 as FQNEAQ (reference sequence).

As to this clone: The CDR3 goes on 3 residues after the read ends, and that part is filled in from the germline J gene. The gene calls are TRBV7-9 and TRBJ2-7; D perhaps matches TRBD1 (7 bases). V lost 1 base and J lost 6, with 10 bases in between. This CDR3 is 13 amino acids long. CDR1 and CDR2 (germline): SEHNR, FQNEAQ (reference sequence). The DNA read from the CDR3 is TGTGCCAGCAGCTTAGGCGGGACAGCCGAG. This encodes CASSLGGTAE. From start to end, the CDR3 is CASSLGGTAEQYF.

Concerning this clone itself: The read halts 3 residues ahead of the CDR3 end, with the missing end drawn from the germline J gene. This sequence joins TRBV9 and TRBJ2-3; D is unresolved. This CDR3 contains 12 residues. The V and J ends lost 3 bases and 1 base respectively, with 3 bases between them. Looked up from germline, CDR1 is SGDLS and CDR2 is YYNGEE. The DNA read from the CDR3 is TGTGCCAGCAGCGCGGGCACAGATACG. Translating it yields CASSAGTDT. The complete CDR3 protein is CASSAGTDTQYF.

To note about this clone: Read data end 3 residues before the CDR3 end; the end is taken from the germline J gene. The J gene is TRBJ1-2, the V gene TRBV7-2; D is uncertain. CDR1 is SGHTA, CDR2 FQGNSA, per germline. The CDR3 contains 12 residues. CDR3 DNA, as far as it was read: TGTGCCAGCAGCTTAGATTTAGATACC. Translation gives CASSLDLDT. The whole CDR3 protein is CASSLDLDTYTF.

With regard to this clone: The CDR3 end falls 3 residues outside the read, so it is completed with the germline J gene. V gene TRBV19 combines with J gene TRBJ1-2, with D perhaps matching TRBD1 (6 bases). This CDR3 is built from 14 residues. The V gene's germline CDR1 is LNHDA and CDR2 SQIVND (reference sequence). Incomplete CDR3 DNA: TGTGCCAGTAGTACGGACAGTTTTATGGGCGGC. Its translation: CASSTDSFMGG. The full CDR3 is CASSTDSFMGGYTF.

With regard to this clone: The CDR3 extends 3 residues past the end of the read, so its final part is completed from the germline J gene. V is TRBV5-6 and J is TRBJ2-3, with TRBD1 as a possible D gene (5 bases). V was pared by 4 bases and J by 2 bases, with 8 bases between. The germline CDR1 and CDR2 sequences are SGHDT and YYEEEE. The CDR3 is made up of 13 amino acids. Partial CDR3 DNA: TGTGCCAGCAGCCCGGACAACACAGATACG. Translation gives CASSPDNTDT. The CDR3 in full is CASSPDNTDTQYF.

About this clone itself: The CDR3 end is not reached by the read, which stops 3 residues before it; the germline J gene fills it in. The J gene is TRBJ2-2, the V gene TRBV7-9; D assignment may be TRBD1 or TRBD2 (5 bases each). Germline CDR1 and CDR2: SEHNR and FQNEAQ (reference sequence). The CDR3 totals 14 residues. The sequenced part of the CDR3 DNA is TGTGCCAGCAGCTTAGTAAGAGGGGATGAAAAG. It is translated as CASSLVRGDEK. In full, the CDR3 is CASSLVRGDEKLFF.

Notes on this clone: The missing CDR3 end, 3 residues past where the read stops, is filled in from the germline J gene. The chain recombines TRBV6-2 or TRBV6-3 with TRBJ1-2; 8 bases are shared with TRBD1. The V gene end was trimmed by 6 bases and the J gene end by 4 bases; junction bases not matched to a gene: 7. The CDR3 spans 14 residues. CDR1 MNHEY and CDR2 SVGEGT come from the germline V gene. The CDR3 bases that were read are TGTGCCAGCAGGCCACCTACAGGGGGCTATGGC. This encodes CASRPPTGGYG. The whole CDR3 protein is CASRPPTGGYGYTF.